This TCR beta chain was captured in a study of shared clonotypes between healthy human individuals (TCRdb year 2020). About the study as a whole: A couple of women and a few men aged 18 to 49 years were included in the cohort. Per donor, three plates each were used for CD4 naive and CD4 memory, two for CD8 naive, and one for CD8 memory. Libraries were prepared and TCR repertoires were sequenced by different laboratories using diverse techniques, in order to increase sequencing depth and limit assay-specific biases. The study deeply sequenced blood TCR repertoires of 5 or 6 healthy adults to estimate repertoire size and the extent of clonotype sharing between individuals. Per donor, leukapheresis produced somewhere between about 0.94 and 9 billion PBMCs. What the study reported, not specific to this receptor: Sampling was limited to blood, and TCR repertoires in tissue likely differ from TCR repertoires in blood. Pairwise subsampling indicated that sequencing depth was expected to affect the degree of clonotype sharing among donors. Higher generation probabilities were observed for clonotypes shared by all four sorted-subset donors than for non-shared clonotypes. Estimated clonotype richness was generally larger for naive than for memory subsets. About 5% of naive CD4, more than 3% of naive CD8, 2.3% of memory CD4, and 0.4% of memory CD8 clonotypes were shared across several donors. Because the study included only a small number of donors, the genetic and exposure-history diversity represented was limited. Incomplete sequencing was indicated by rarefaction of sorted-subset datasets, despite the large sequencing depth.

TCR CDR3 regions were amplified from genomic DNA by multiplex PCR using the deep immunoSEQ assay. Genomic DNA extracted from each cell subset was distributed evenly over all wells of several immunoSEQ 96-well plates, and each plate served as one replicate. For sorted subsets, each replicate PCR was loaded with about 0.2 ug genomic DNA, equivalent to 30,000 or so T cell genomes. Purified libraries were measured with a Qubit 3.0 fluorometer, size-checked on a Bioanalyzer 2100, and measured again with the KAPA Library Quantification kit. Each immunoSEQ 96-well plate was sequenced on its own single-read 150-cycle Illumina NextSeq 550 flow cell. The authors' pipeline ran thus. The immunoSEQ output contained only junctional sequences without quality scores, so filtering could not match that applied to full-length reads. Sequences were annotated with PyIR, a Python wrapper for IgBLAST v1.9, using IMGT germline references to assign V/J genes and CDR3. Any read was removed if the V/J assignment was weak (E-value above 1e-6), the CDR3 was missing, or the read contained stop codons, out-of-frame junctions, or ambiguous translated residues. V3J clonotypes were defined as sequences sharing the same inferred V gene, J gene, and CDR3 amino acid sequence. The percentage overlap between two repertoires was calculated by dividing the number of shared unique clonotypes by the size of the smaller repertoire. Richness of each repertoire was evaluated using RTK rarefaction, the Chao1 estimator, and Recon v2.1 estimates of unobserved clonotypes. OLGA was used to compute generation probabilities for all TCRbeta clonotypes that the gDNA method yielded from a few donors. TCRdb retrieved this table from immuneACCESS and kept in-frame rearrangements only. Not all clones are present; in checked studies, unresolved V genes account for under half, and no reason is known for the remainder. From that table come the V and J calls and clone size; the DNA was used to work out D and trimming. For this sample the table gives about 800,000 clones, of which 96% were detected only once. Together, the top ten hold about 0.25% of the sample.

As to this clone: Its antigen remains undetermined. The record has no base qualities; no much larger clone is one base away.

CD8 naive samples were CD45RO-negative cells positively selected for CCR7, giving a CD45RA+CCR7+ population that excluded TemRA cells. Donors were healthy HIV-negative adults with no recently reported acute infections or vaccinations. Every donor was a Caucasian adult living in Nashville, Tennessee, USA. After blood collection by leukapheresis, PBMCs were isolated using Ficoll-Histopaque density gradient centrifugation and then cryopreserved in the vapor phase of liquid nitrogen. Analytical flow cytometry was used to check the purity and quantity of every magnetically sorted T cell population. Genomic DNA was isolated from each sorted fraction and quantified by UV absorbance on a Nanodrop 2000c. Source material: naive CD8+ T cells sorted from blood. Per the publication, the cell subset or site label means: CD45RA+CCR7+. The receptor was isolated from a man in his thirties or forties in good health.

The DNA is as follows: TGTGCCACCAGCCGGCGAACTGAGGGTAGCGAGCAGTACTTC. This codes for CATSRRTEGSEQYF. The chain employs TRBV15 and TRBJ2-7; 5 matching bases give a weak D call of TRBD2. Trimming at the junction amounts to 5 bases on V and 6 bases on J, and the germline ends lie 17 bases apart. Based on the germline V gene (reference sequence), the CDR1 and CDR2 sequences are LNHNV and YYDKDF. The CDR3 holds 14 amino acids from the cysteine to the phenylalanine. Only the CDR3 DNA is retained, 42 bases long and in frame from the first base.